In this sample, the clone carrying this TCR beta chain turned up a few times. The source of the sample is a study of blood T cell repertoires in COVID-19. Study information: Acute-phase and convalescent COVID-19 samples originated in the United States, Italy and Spain. From T cells, B-cell-depleted T cells, or PBMCs came the material, which was cDNA or gDNA.

Under the authors' procedure: The assay estimated nucleated cells by amplifying reference gene primers. TCRdb's copy holds only in-frame clones and misses some; the assay was immunoSEQ multiplex PCR. The V and J calls and clone size are taken from that table; D and trimming were inferred from the DNA. The sample shows fewer than 350,000 clones, 70% to 90% of them seen only once. The clonotype was recovered from a woman in her forties or fifties with active or convalescent COVID-19. The sample taken for sequencing was peripheral blood.

The CDR3 protein is CASSQRSGLAGGMGLDTQYF. The CDR3 coding sequence is TGTGCCAGCAGCCAAAGATCTGGGCTAGCGGGAGGTATGGGGCTGGATACGCAGTATTTT. This chain connects TRBV4-2 to TRBJ2-3; 11 bases are shared with TRBD2. CDR3 length: 20 amino acids. Germline V gene data show CDR1 as LGHNA and CDR2 as YNFKEQ. V was clipped by 2 bases and J by 6 bases; unmatched bases: 19.